This TCR beta chain was identified in a study of T cell responses to AZD1222 COVID-19 vaccine. Study-wide background: Second-dose intervals of approximately 4 or approximately 12 weeks were pooled.

The CDR3 covers 14 residues. V dropped 3 bases and J dropped 2 bases, with 8 bases sitting between them. Germline CDR1 is LNHDA and CDR2 is SQIVND (reference sequence). Profiling relied on immunoSEQ multiplex PCR, and the TCRdb table lists in-frame clones only, not all of them. The table has roughly 100,000 clones, approximately 87% seen once; the top ten hold approximately 5.4%. The chain couples TRBV19 to TRBJ2-1, with D maybe TRBD1 (5 bases). This receptor was obtained from an adult in good health. This specimen consisted of peripheral blood, obtained on day 0 of AZD1222 vaccination. The CDR3 DNA follows: TGTGCCAGTAGTATGACAGTTACCTACAATGAGCAGTTCTTC. Translated: CASSMTVTYNEQFF. The whole variable domain, remainder taken from reference TRBV19 and TRBJ2-1, is DGGITQSPKYLFRKEGQNVTLSCEQNLNHDAMYWYRQDPGQGLRLIYYSQIVNDFQKGDIAEGYSVSREKKESFPLTVTSAQKNPTAFYLCASSMTVTYNEQFFGPGTRLTVL.